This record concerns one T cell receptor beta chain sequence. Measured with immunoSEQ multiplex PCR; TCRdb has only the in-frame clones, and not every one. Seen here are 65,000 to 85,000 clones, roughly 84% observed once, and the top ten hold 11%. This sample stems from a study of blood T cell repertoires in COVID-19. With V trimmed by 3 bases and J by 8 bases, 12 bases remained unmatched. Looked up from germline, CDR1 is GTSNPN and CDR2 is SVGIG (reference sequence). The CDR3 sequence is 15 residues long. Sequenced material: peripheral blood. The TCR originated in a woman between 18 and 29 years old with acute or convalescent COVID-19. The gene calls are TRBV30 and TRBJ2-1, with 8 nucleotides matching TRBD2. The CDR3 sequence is CAWSGLSGDSHEQFF. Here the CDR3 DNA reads TGTGCCTGGAGCGGCCTTAGCGGGGATTCTCATGAGCAGTTCTTC.